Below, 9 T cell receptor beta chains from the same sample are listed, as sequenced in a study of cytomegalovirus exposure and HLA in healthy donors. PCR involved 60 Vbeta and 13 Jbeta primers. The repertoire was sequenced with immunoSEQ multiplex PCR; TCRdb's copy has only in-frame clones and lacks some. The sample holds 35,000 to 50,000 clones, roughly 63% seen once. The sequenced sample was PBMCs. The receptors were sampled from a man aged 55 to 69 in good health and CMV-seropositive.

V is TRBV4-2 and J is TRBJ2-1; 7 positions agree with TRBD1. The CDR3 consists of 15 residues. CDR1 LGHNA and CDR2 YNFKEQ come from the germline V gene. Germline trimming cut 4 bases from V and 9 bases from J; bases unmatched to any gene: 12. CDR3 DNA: TGTGCCAGCAGCCCCCAGGGGGTAATGGCTAGTGAGCAGTTCTTC. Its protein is CASSPQGVMASEQFF.

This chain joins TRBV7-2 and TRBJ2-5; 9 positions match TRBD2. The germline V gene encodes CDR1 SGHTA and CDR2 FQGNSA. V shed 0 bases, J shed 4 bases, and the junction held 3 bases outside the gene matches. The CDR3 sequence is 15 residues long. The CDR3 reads CASSLAGTSPETQYF. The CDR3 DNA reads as TGTGCCAGCAGCTTAGCTGGGACTAGCCCAGAGACCCAGTACTTC.

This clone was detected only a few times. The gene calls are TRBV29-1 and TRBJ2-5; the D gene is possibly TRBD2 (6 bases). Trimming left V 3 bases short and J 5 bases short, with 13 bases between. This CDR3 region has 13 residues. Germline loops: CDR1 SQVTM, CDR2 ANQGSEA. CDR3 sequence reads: CSVDGGGGETQYF. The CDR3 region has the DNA TGCAGCGTTGACGGGGGTGGTGGTGAGACCCAGTACTTC.

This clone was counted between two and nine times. CDR3 loop: CASSHDTSGSSGANVLTF. The CDR3 DNA is TGTGCCAGCAGCCACGACACTAGCGGGAGCTCTGGGGCCAACGTCCTGACTTTC. The chain links TRBV4-2 to TRBJ2-6; the match to TRBD2 covers 11 bases. The CDR3 has 18 residues. CDR1 and CDR2 (germline): LGHNA, YNFKEQ. V was clipped by 3 bases and J by 0 bases; unmatched bases: 4.

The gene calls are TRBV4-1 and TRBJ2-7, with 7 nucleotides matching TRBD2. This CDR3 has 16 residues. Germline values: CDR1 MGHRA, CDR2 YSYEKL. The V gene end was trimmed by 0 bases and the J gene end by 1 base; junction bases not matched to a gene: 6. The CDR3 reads CASSQEMGGRSYEQYF. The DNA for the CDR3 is TGCGCCAGCAGCCAAGAGATGGGGGGGAGGTCCTACGAGCAGTACTTC.

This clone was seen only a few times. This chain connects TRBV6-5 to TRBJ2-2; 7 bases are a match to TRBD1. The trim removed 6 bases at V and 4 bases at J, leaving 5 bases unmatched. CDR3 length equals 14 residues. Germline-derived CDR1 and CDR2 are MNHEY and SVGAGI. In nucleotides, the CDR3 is TGTGCCAGCAGCCGGGGACAGCCCACCGGGGAGCTGTTTTTT. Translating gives CASSRGQPTGELFF.

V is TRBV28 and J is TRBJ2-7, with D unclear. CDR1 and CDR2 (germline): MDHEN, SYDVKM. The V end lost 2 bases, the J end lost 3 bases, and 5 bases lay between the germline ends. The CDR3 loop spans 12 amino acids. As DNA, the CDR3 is TGTGCCAGCAGTTTAATCGGCTACGAGCAGTACTTC. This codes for CASSLIGYEQYF.

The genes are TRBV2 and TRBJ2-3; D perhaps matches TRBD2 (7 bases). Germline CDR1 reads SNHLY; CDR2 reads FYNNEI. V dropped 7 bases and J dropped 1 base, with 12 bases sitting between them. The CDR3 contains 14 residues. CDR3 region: CASKGRGGTDTQYF. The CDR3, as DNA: TGTGCCAGCAAGGGGAGGGGGGGCACAGATACGCAGTATTTT.

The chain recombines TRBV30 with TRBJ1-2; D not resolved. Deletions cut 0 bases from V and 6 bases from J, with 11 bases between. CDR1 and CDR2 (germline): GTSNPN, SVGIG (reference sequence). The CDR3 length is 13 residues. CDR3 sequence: CAWSVRRSHGYTF. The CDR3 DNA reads TGTGCCTGGAGTGTACGTCGGTCGCATGGCTACACCTTC. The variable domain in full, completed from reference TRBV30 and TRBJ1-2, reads SQTIHQWPATLVQPVGSPLSLECTVEGTSNPNLYWYRQAAGRGLQLLFYSVGIGQISSEVPQNLSASRPQDRQFILSSKKLLLSDSGFYLCAWSVRRSHGYTFGSGTRLTVV.